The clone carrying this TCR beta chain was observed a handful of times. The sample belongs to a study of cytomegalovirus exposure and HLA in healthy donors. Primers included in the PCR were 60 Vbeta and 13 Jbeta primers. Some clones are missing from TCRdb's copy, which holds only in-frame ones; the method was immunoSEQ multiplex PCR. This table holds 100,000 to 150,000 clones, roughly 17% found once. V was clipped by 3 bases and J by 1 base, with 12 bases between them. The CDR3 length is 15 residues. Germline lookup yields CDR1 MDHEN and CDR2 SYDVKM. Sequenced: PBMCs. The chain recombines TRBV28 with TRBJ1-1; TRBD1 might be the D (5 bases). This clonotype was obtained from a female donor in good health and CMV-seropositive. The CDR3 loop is CASSFPRRENTEAFF. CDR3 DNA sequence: TGTGCCAGCAGTTTTCCCCGCAGGGAGAACACTGAAGCTTTCTTT.